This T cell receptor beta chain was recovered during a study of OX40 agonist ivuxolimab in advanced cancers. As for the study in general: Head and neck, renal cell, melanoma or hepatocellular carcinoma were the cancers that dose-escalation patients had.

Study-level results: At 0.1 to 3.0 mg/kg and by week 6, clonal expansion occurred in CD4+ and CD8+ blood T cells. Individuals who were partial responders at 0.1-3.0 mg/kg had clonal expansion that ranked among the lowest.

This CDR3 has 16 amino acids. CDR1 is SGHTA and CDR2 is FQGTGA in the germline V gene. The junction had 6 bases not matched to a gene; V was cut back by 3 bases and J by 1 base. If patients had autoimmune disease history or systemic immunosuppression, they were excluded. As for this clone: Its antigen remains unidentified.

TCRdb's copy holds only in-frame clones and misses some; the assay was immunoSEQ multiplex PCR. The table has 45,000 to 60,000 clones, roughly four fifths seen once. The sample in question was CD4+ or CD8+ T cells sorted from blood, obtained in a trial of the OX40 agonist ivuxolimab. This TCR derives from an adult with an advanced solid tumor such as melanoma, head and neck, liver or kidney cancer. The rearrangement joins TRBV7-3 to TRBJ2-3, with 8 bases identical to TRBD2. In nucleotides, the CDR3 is TGTGCCAGCAGCTTCGGTCCGACTAGCGGCACAGATACGCAGTATTTT. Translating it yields CASSFGPTSGTDTQYF.